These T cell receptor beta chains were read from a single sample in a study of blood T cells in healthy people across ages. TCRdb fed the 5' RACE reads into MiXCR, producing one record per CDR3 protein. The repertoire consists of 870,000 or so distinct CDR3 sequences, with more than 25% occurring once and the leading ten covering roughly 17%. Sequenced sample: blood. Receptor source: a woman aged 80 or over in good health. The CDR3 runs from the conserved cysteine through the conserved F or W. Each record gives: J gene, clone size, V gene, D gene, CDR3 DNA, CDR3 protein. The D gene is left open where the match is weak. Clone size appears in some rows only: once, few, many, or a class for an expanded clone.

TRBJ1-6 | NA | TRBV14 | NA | TGTGCCAGCAGCCGAGTCGACACTTCACCCCCCCACTTT | CASSRVDTSPPHF
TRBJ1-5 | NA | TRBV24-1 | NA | TGTGCCACCAGTGACCCACTTCTTGCGCCGGGGCCCCAGCATTTT | CATSDPLLAPGPQHF
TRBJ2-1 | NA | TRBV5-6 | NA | TGTGCCAGCAGCTTGGCCGGGTCCATAGATGAGCAGTTCTTC | CASSLAGSIDEQFF
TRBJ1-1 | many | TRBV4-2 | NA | TGTGCCAGCAGCCAAGTTCCCTTCGGGGGGGAAGCTTTCTTT | CASSQVPFGGEAFF
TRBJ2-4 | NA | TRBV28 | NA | TGTGCCAGCAGTGGGGGGGGGACAGTAGCCAAAAACATTCAGTACTTC | CASSGGGTVAKNIQYF
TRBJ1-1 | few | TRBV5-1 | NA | TGCGCCAGCAGCACTGACGGGATGATGAACACTGAAGCTTTCTTT | CASSTDGMMNTEAFF
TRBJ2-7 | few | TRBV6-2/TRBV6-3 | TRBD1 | TGTGCCAGCAGTAGGAGAATGGGACAGAGGACCCCCTACGAGCAGTACTTC | CASSRRMGQRTPYEQYF
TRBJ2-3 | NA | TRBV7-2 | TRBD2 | TGTGCCAGCAACGTACGACTAGCGGGGGGCTCAGATACGCAGTATTTT | CASNVRLAGGSDTQYF
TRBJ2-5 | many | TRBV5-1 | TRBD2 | TGCGCCAGCTCCCGGACTAGCGGGGAAGAGACCCAGTACTTC | CASSRTSGEETQYF
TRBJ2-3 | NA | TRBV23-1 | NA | TGCGCCAGCAGTCACCATTCCTCTAGGGGAGATACGCAGTATTTT | CASSHHSSRGDTQYF
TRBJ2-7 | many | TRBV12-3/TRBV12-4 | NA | TGTGCCAGCAGCCAGAATACCTACGAGCAGTACTTC | CASSQNTYEQYF
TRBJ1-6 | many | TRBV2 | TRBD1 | TGTGCCAGCAGTCTTCGGACAGGGGCTAATTCACCCCTCCACTTT | CASSLRTGANSPLHF
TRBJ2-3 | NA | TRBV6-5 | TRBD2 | TGTGCCAGCAGTTTGGGACTAGCGGGGGGGCCTGTGGGAGATACGCAGTATTTT | CASSLGLAGGPVGDTQYF
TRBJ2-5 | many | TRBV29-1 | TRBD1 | TGCAGCGGGGGACAGGGATACGGGACCCAGTACTTC | CSGGQGYGTQYF
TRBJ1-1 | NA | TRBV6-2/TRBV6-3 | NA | TGTGCCAGCGGTGTCGGTACAGGGTTCAGCGCTGAAGCTTTCTTT | CASGVGTGFSAEAFF
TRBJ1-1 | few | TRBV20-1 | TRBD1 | TGCAGTGCTAGGCCCCGGGACAGGGGGCGTTCTGAAGCTTTCTTT | CSARPRDRGRSEAFF
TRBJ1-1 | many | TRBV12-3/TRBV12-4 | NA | TGTGCCAGCAGGGAGTCGGACCTCATGAACACTGAAGCTTTCTTT | CASRESDLMNTEAFF
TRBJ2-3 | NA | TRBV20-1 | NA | TGCAGTGCTAGATTGGACAGCAGCACAGATACGCAGTATTTT | CSARLDSSTDTQYF
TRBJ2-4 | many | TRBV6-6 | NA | TGTGCCAGCAGTTTGCAGGAGGGGGCTAAAAACATTCAGTACTTC | CASSLQEGAKNIQYF
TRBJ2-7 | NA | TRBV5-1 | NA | TGCGCCGGCAGCTTGGAAGAGACTCAGTACTTC | CAGSLEETQYF
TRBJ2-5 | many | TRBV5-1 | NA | TGCGCCAGCAGCTTGGATTCGGTGGGGCGGCGGCAGTACTTC | CASSLDSVGRRQYF
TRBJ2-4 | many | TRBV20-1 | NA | TGCAGTGCTAGGGGGGGAGAAAGTCTAGCCAAAAACATTCAGTACTTC | CSARGGESLAKNIQYF
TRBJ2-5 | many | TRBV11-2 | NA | TGTGCCAGCAGTCTAACTGGGAGCGTCGGAGAGACCCAGTACTTC | CASSLTGSVGETQYF
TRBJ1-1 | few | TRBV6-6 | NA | TGTGCCAGCAGTGCCCGGGACCGCCACATGAACACTGAAGCTTTCTTT | CASSARDRHMNTEAFF
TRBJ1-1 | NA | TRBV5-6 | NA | TGTGCCAGCAGCTTATTTATTCGGTCCATGAACACTGAAGCTTTCTTT | CASSLFIRSMNTEAFF
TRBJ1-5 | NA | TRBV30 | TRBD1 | TGTGCCTGGAGTACTCCGGGACAGAAACAGCCCCAGCATTTT | CAWSTPGQKQPQHF